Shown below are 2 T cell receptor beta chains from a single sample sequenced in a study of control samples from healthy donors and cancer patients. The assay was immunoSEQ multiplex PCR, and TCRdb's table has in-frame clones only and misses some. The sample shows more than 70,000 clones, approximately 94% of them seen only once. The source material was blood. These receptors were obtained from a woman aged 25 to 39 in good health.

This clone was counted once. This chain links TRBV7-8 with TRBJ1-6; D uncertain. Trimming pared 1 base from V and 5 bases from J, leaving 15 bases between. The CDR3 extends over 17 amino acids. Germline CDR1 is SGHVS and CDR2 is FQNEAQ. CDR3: CASSLGPYRSNNSPLHF. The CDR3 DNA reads TGTGCCAGCAGCTTAGGTCCTTACAGATCTAATAATTCACCCCTCCACTTT.

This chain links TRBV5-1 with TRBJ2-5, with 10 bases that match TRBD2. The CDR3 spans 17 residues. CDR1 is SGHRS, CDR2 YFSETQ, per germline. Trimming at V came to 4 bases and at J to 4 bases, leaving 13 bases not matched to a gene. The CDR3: CASSATTSGDSGETQYF. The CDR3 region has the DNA TGCGCCAGCAGCGCCACAACTAGCGGGGACTCTGGAGAGACCCAGTACTTC.